This passage covers 7 T cell receptor beta chains from one sample sequenced in a study of ipilimumab plus nivolumab after autologous stem cell transplantation. Sequencing was performed with immunoSEQ multiplex PCR; in TCRdb, only in-frame clones are kept and a portion is missing. The repertoire holds approximately 17,000 clones, about three quarters seen once, with around 21% in the top ten. Sequences were derived from PBMCs, sampled in a trial of ipilimumab plus nivolumab as post-transplant consolidation. The receptors come from a male donor with diffuse large B-cell lymphoma.

V usage is TRBV30 and J usage is TRBJ1-4, with TRBD1 identical over 7 bases. The germline V gene encodes CDR1 GTSNPN and CDR2 SVGIG (reference sequence). V trimming: 1 base; J trimming: 3 bases; junction bases outside the gene matches: 2. This CDR3 has 14 residues. The CDR3 protein is CAWSEGAANEKLFF. The CDR3, as DNA: TGTGCCTGGAGTGAGGGGGCCGCTAATGAAAAACTGTTTTTT.

This clone has only one observation. The rearrangement links TRBV30 to TRBJ1-5; no definite D call. Deletions cut 2 bases from V and 4 bases from J, with 9 bases between. This CDR3 has 13 amino acids. In germline, CDR1 is GTSNPN, CDR2 SVGIG (reference sequence). The CDR3 DNA is TGTGCCTGGAGTTACGGGGAAAATCAGCCCCAGCATTTT. Amino acid sequence: CAWSYGENQPQHF.

Written as DNA, the CDR3 is TGTGCCAGTAGTATGGGCAGGGGGAGCAATCAGCCCCAGCATTTT. This codes for CASSMGRGSNQPQHF. The V call is TRBV19, the J call TRBJ1-5, with 7 bases lining up with TRBD1. This CDR3 region has 15 residues. J lost 1 base, V lost 3 bases, and 3 bases had no gene match. The V gene's germline CDR1 is LNHDA and CDR2 SQIVND (reference sequence). Looking up the rest from reference TRBV19 and TRBJ1-5 gives the full variable domain: DGGITQSPKYLFRKEGQNVTLSCEQNLNHDAMYWYRQDPGQGLRLIYYSQIVNDFQKGDIAEGYSVSREKKESFPLTVTSAQKNPTAFYLCASSMGRGSNQPQHFGDGTRLSIL.

The rearrangement joins TRBV7-9 to TRBJ2-7, with a possible D match to TRBD2 (6 bases). The CDR3 covers 17 residues. The ends were cut back, 3 bases at V and 3 bases at J, with 21 bases in the middle. CDR1 is SEHNR, CDR2 FQNEAQ, per germline (reference sequence). The CDR3 is CASSFFSGGGPLYEQYF. The CDR3 DNA follows: TGTGCCAGCAGCTTTTTTAGCGGAGGAGGCCCTCTCTACGAGCAGTACTTC.

The V call is TRBV5-1, the J call TRBJ1-2; TRBD1 is a possible D gene (5 bases). Germline CDR1 reads SGHRS; CDR2 reads YFSETQ. The CDR3 length is 15 residues. Trimming stripped 0 bases from V and 4 bases from J, with 13 bases between. In DNA, the CDR3 is TGCGCCAGCAGCTTGGCCGGGGGAGTTTCCTATGGCTACACCTTC. Its translation is CASSLAGGVSYGYTF.

The rearrangement links TRBV5-4 to TRBJ2-4; maybe TRBD2 (6 bases). CDR3 length: 16 residues. From germline, CDR1 is SGHNT and CDR2 YYREEE (reference sequence). The V and J ends lost 0 bases and 2 bases respectively, with 12 bases between them. CDR3 residues: CASSLGGERSKNIQYF. DNA of the CDR3: TGTGCCAGCAGCTTGGGGGGGGAAAGGTCCAAAAACATTCAGTACTTC.

The chain couples TRBV21-1 to TRBJ1-1; the table's D call, TRBD1, has no DNA check behind it. TRBV21-1 is tagged as a pseudogene. CDR3 length: 17 residues. The CDR3 reads CASSKGPSVGGATEAFF. CDR3 DNA sequence: TGTGCCAGCAGCAAAGGGCCCTCCGTAGGTGGGGCGACTGAAGCTTTCTTT.